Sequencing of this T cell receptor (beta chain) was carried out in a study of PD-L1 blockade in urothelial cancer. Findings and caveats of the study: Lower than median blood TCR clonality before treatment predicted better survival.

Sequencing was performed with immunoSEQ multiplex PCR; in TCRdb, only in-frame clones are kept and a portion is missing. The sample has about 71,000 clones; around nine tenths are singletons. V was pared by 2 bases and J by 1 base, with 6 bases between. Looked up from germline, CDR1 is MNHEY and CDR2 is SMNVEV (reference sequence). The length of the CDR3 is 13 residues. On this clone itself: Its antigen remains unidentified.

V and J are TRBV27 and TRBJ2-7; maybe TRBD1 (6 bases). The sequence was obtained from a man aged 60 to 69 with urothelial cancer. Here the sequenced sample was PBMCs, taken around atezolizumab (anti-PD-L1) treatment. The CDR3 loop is CASSLDRSYEQYF. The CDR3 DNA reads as TGTGCCAGCAGTTTAGACAGGTCCTACGAGCAGTACTTC.